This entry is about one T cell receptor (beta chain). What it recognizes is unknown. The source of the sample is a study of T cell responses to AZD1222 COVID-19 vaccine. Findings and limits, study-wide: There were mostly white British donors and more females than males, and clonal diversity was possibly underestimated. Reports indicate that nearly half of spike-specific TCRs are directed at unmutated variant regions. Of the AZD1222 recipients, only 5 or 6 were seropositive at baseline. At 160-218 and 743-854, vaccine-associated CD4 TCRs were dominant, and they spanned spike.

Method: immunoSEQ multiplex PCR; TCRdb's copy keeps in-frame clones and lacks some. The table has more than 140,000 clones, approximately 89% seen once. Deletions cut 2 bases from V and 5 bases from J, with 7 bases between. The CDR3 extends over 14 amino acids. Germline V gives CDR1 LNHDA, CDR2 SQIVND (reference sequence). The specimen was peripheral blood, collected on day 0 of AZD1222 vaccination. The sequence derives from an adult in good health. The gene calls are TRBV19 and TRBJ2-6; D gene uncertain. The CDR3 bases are TGTGCCAGTAGTATAATAGGGAGGGCCAACGTCCTGACTTTC. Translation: CASSIIGRANVLTF.